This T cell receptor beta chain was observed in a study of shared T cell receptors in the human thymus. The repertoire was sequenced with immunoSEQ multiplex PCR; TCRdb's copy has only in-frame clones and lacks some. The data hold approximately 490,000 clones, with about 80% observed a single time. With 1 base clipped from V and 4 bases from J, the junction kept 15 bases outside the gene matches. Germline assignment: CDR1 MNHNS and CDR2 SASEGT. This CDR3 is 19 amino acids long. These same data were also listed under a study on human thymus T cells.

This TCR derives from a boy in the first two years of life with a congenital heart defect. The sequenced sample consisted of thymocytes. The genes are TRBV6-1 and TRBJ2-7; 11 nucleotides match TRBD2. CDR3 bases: TGTGCCAGCAGTGAAGAACCGGCAAACTCGGGACTAGCGGTGTACGAGCAGTACTTC. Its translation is CASSEEPANSGLAVYEQYF.